The 5 T cell receptor beta chains listed next were all sequenced from one sample in a study of blood T cell repertoires in COVID-19. The protocol was immunoSEQ multiplex PCR, while the TCRdb copy is restricted to in-frame clones and leaves out a portion. Of a few hundred thousand clones in the sample, under 90% are singletons; the top ten hold about 1.6%. The sequencing sample was made of PBMCs or T cells enriched from blood (not recorded which). These receptors were obtained from a man aged 40-49 years who had recovered from COVID-19.

This chain uses TRBV19 with TRBJ1-1; D is unclear. CDR3 length: 15 amino acids. Trimming removed 6 bases from V and 8 bases from J, with 22 bases in between. Germline CDR1 and CDR2: LNHDA and SQIVND (reference sequence). In DNA form, the CDR3 reads TGTGCCAGTAGCGACGAAAGCGGACCGCCGTCCGAAGCTTTCTTT. Its protein is CASSDESGPPSEAFF.

The chain joins TRBV18 to TRBJ2-7, with TRBD1 as a possible D gene (6 bases). The CDR3 extends over 15 amino acids. Germline CDR1 and CDR2: KGHSH and LQKENI. Trimming removed 3 bases from V and 2 bases from J, with 14 bases in between. CDR3 sequence (DNA): TGTGCCAGCTCACCTTCCGGGACACCAACCTACGAGCAGTACTTC. This encodes CASSPSGTPTYEQYF.

This clone was found a few times. The J gene is TRBJ2-2, the V gene TRBV9; D gene uncertain. V was cut by 4 bases and J by 3 bases, with 4 bases left in between. This CDR3 comprises 12 residues. Per the germline V gene, CDR1 is SGDLS and CDR2 is YYNGEE. CDR3 DNA sequence: TGTGCCAGCAGCCCTCACACCGGGGAGCTGTTTTTT. It is translated as CASSPHTGELFF.

The DNA for the CDR3 is TGTGCCAGCACCCGACAGAGCCAAGAGACCCAGTACTTC. Translating it yields CASTRQSQETQYF. The chain recombines TRBV12-3 or TRBV12-4 with TRBJ2-5; weak D call: TRBD1 (5 bases). The CDR3 is 13 amino acids. V was shortened by 7 bases and J by 1 base, with 10 bases between the two germline ends.

The chain combines TRBV4-1 with TRBJ2-7; 8 bases are shared with TRBD1. Germline V gene sequence: CDR1 MGHRA, CDR2 YSYEKL. This CDR3 comprises 15 residues. V gave up 7 bases and J gave up 2 bases; unmatched junction bases: 10. This chain's CDR3 is CASTPRWTGPYEQYF. Written as DNA, the CDR3 is TGCGCCAGCACCCCCCGTTGGACAGGGCCCTACGAGCAGTACTTC.